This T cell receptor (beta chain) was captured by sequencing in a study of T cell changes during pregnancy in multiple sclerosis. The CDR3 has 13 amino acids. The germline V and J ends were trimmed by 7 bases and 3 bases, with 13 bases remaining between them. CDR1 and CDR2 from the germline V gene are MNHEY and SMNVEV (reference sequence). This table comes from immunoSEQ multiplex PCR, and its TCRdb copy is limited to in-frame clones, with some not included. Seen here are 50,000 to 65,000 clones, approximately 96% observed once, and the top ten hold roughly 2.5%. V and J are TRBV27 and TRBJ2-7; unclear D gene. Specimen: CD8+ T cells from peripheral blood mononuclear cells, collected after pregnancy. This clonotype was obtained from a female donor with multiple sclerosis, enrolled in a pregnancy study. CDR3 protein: CASTIRHGYEQYF. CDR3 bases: TGTGCCAGCACGATTCGACACGGCTACGAGCAGTACTTC.